The 17 T cell receptor beta chains reported below all come from one sample, sequenced in a study of tumor-infiltrating lymphocytes in primary liver carcinoma. Reverse transcription of roughly 0.5 ug total RNA with a constant-region primer produced TCR beta cDNA. ARM-PCR, slightly modified, supplied the TCR beta libraries through three nested multiplex PCR rounds. The opening two PCR rounds, approximately 10 cycles each, paired TRBV1-TRBV30 forward primers with a C-beta reverse primer. TCRdb reprocessed the multiplex PCR reads with MiXCR, giving one entry per CDR3 protein. The sample yields tens of thousands of distinct CDR3 sequences, roughly 75% seen once. Co-extraction of both nucleic acids (RNA and DNA) used about 20-34 mg of unsorted bulk tissue. The sample comprised tumor-adjacent normal liver tissue. The source is a woman in her twenties or thirties with primary liver carcinoma and hepatitis B virus infection.

The table lists this clonotype with many counts. The chain links TRBV14 to TRBJ1-3; TRBD1 is a possible D gene (5 bases). V was shortened by 4 bases and J by 6 bases, with 16 bases between the two germline ends. This CDR3 contains 15 residues. Germline assignment: CDR1 SGHDN and CDR2 FVKESK. CDR3 nucleotide sequence: TGTGCCAGCAGCCCCCTTGCAGGGCCGGTAAACACCATATATTTT. It specifies CASSPLAGPVNTIYF.

Note on this clonotype: The missing conserved phenylalanine or tryptophan at the end of this CDR3 makes a read error likely. The chain recombines TRBV11-2 with TRBJ1-1, with 12 bases aligning to TRBD1. The CDR3 consists of 20 residues. Per the germline V gene, CDR1 is SGHAT and CDR2 is FQNNGV. CDR3 nucleotide sequence: TGTGCCAGCAGCGCTCGGGACAGGGGGCGCAAGAGGTGGAGTAACACTGAGGCTTTCCTT. Translated, it gives CASSARDRGRKRWSNTEAFL.

On this clonotype: Because it lacks the conserved phenylalanine or tryptophan at the end, this CDR3 is likely a read error. The V gene is TRBV29-1, the J gene TRBJ2-7; D not resolved. The CDR3 loop spans 13 amino acids. Germline assignment: CDR1 SQVTM and CDR2 ANQGSEA. V gave up 4 bases and J gave up 2 bases, with 12 bases separating them. The CDR3 spells CSVVTSKAYEQYL. The CDR3 coding sequence is TGCAGCGTTGTCACATCGAAGGCCTACGAGCAGTACTTA.

This clonotype has a count of ten or more. V gene TRBV6-2 or TRBV6-3 combines with J gene TRBJ2-5; D remains ambiguous. The V gene's germline CDR1 is MNHEY and CDR2 SVGEGT. The CDR3 is made up of 12 amino acids. The germline V and J ends were trimmed by 8 bases and 3 bases, with 10 bases remaining between them. CDR3 region: CASGKGKETQYF. The CDR3 DNA sequence: TGTGCCAGCGGAAAGGGTAAAGAGACCCAGTACTTC.

Remarks on this clonotype: The final CDR3 position lacks the conserved phenylalanine or tryptophan, pointing to a likely read error. The chain has TRBV4-3 and TRBJ2-2, with 7 bases fitting TRBD1. This CDR3 spans 15 amino acids. Germline loops: CDR1 LGHNA, CDR2 YSLEER. The CDR3 nucleotides are TGTGCCAGCAGCAAAGGAACAGGGGACACCGGGGAGCTGTTTTAT. Translated, it gives CASSKGTGDTGELFY.

In the case of this clonotype: The junction does not match germline at one end; this may be a read error. The chain employs TRBV4-2 and TRBJ2-7; 8 bases line up with TRBD1. This CDR3 is 17 amino acids long. Germline assignment: CDR1 LGHNA and CDR2 YNFKEQ. The CDR3 region is CASNQLGPGQDFYEQYF. The CDR3 nucleotides read TGTGCCAGCAACCAACTGGGTCCGGGACAGGATTTCTACGAGCAGTACTTC.

This chain connects TRBV19 to TRBJ2-3; D gene ambiguous. CDR1 and CDR2 from the germline V gene are LNHDA and SQIVND (reference sequence). The CDR3 length is 10 residues. V was pared by 11 bases and J by 8 bases, with 11 bases between. The CDR3 region is CASGLGTQYF. The DNA of the CDR3 is TGTGCCTCAGGTTTGGGTACGCAGTATTTT.

The chain is built from TRBV11-2 and TRBJ2-1; D gene uncertain. Germline V gives CDR1 SGHAT, CDR2 FQNNGV. This CDR3 has 13 amino acids. V lost 3 bases and J 15 bases, leaving 18 bases between the germline ends. CDR3 in DNA: TGTGCCAGCAGCTTGTCGGTTACGAATGAGTTGTTCTTC. Translating it yields CASSLSVTNELFF.

Comments on this clonotype: The germline gene is not matched at one end of the junction; a read error may be the cause. V usage is TRBV4-1 and J usage is TRBJ2-2; 12 bases align to TRBD2. The CDR3 spans 16 residues. The germline gives CDR1 MGHRA, CDR2 YSYEKL. The chain's CDR3 is CASGHSTSGSTGELFF. The CDR3 DNA reads as TGCGCCAGCGGCCATTCGACTAGCGGGAGTACCGGGGAGCTGTTTTTT.

The J gene is TRBJ2-1, the V gene TRBV6-2 or TRBV6-3; D ambiguous. V lost 8 bases to trimming and J lost 2 bases, with 13 bases between them. The CDR3 runs to 14 residues. Looked up from germline, CDR1 is MNHEY and CDR2 is SVGEGT. The CDR3 here is CASPRSSPYNEQFF. DNA for the CDR3: TGTGCCAGCCCGCGTTCCAGCCCCTACAATGAGCAGTTCTTC.

The chain couples TRBV2 to TRBJ2-5, with D perhaps matching TRBD1 (5 bases). This CDR3 is built from 12 residues. The germline CDR1 and CDR2 sequences are SNHLY and FYNNEI. CDR3 loop: CAGLRVQETQYF. DNA for the CDR3: TGTGCTGGCCTCAGGGTCCAAGAGACCCAGTACTTC.

This clonotype was recorded a few times. The chain links TRBV11-2 to TRBJ1-1; tentatively, D is TRBD1 (6 bases). This CDR3 contains 11 residues. Per germline, CDR1 SGHAT and CDR2 FQNNGV. V gave up 6 bases and J gave up 8 bases, with 10 bases separating them. The CDR3 sequence: CASSTGTEAFF. For the CDR3, the DNA is TGTGCCAGCAGTACTGGGACAGAAGCTTTCTTT.

In this sample, this clonotype turned up many times. The J gene is TRBJ2-1, the V gene TRBV6-2 or TRBV6-3; D is unclear. The CDR3 extends over 14 amino acids. V was cut by 2 bases and J by 0 bases, with 5 bases left in between. Germline V gene sequence: CDR1 MNHEY, CDR2 SVGEGT. CDR3 protein: CASSYTASYNEQFF. CDR3 nucleotide sequence: TGTGCCAGCAGTTACACGGCCTCCTACAATGAGCAGTTCTTC.

About this clonotype itself: The junction departs from the called germline gene at one end, perhaps through a read error. This CDR3 reads CSSSDRGSGANALTF. The CDR3 region has the DNA TGTTCCAGCAGTGATCGGGGAAGTGGGGCCAACGCCCTGACTTTC. This chain connects TRBV6-1 to TRBJ2-6; D is possibly TRBD1 or TRBD2 (5 bases each). CDR1 is MNHNS and CDR2 is SASEGT in the germline V gene. This CDR3 is built from 15 residues.

As concerns this clonotype: Being one base from a much bigger clone, this may be a read error. The V and J genes are TRBV30 and TRBJ2-1; D is tentatively TRBD1 or TRBD2 (5 bases each). The CDR3 loop spans 15 amino acids. The V gene's germline CDR1 is GTSNPN and CDR2 SVGIG (reference sequence). CDR3 amino acids: CVWSSGTLVGNEQFF. The CDR3 DNA reads as TGTGTCTGGAGTTCTGGGACCCTCGTGGGGAATGAGCAGTTCTTC. The variable domain in full, with the rest retrieved from reference TRBV30 and TRBJ2-1, is SQTIHQWPATLVQPVGSPLSLECTVEGTSNPNLYWYRQAAGRGLQLLFYSVGIGQISSEVPQNLSASRPQDRQFILSSKKLLLSDSGFYLCVWSSGTLVGNEQFFGPGTRLTVL.

With regard to this clonotype: Germline and junction disagree at one end, which may indicate a read error. J is TRBJ2-5 and V is TRBV12-5, with 8 bases matching TRBD2. Germline CDR1 LGHNT, CDR2 FRNRAP. The CDR3 is made up of 17 amino acids. CDR3 sequence (DNA): TGTTCTAGTGGTTCGCCGAGAGCGGGAGTCGGGCAAGAGACCCAGTACTTC. The encoded protein is CSSGSPRAGVGQETQYF.

The gene calls are TRBV29-1 and TRBJ2-5, with 8 nucleotides matching TRBD1. V trimming: 6 bases; J trimming: 5 bases; junction bases outside the gene matches: 17. The CDR3 contains 16 residues. Looked up from germline, CDR1 is SQVTM and CDR2 is ANQGSEA. CDR3 nucleotides: TGCAGCGTGACAGGGGAGATGGGTGCTGCAGTGGAGACCCAGTACTTC. Translated: CSVTGEMGAAVETQYF.